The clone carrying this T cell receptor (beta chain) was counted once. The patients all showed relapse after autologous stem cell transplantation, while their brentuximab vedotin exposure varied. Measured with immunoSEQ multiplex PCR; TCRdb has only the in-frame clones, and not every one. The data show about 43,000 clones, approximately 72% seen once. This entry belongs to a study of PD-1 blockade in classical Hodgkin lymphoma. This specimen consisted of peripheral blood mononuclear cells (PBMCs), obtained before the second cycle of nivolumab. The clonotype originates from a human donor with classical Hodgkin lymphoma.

The CDR3 loop is CASSVGDRDKRRYGNTIYF. The CDR3 DNA sequence: TGTGCCAGCAGCGTCGGGGACCGGGACAAAAGACGATATGGAAACACCATATATTTT. The chain has TRBV7-9 and TRBJ1-3, with a weak D call TRBD1 (6 bases). The CDR3 has 19 residues. The germline gives CDR1 SEHNR, CDR2 FQNEAQ (reference sequence). Trimming shortened V by 5 bases and J by 3 bases, and 26 bases separated the two germline ends.